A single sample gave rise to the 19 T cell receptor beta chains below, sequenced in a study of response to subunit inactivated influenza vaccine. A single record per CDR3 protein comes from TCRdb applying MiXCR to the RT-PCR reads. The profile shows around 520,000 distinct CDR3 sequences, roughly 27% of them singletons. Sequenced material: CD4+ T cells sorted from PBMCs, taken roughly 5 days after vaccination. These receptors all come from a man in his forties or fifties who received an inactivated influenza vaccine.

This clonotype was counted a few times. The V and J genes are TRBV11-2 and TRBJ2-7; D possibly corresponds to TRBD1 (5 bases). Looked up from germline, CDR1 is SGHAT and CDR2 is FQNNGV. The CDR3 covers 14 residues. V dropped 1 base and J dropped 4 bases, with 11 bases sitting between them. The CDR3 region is CASSLVQGQYEQYF. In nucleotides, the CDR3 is TGTGCCAGCAGCTTAGTCCAGGGTCAGTACGAGCAGTACTTC. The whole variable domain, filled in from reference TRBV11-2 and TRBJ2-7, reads EAGVAQSPRYKIIEKRQSVAFWCNPISGHATLYWYQQILGQGPKLLIQFQNNGVVDDSQLPKDRFSAERLKGVDSTLKIQPAKLEDSAVYLCASSLVQGQYEQYFGPGTRLTVT.

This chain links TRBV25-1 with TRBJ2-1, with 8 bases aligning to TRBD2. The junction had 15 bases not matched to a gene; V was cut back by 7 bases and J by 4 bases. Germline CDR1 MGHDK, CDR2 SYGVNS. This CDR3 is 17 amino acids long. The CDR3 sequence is CASTEGSPGLGYNEQFF. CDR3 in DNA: TGTGCCAGCACGGAGGGCAGTCCGGGACTAGGGTACAATGAGCAGTTCTTC.

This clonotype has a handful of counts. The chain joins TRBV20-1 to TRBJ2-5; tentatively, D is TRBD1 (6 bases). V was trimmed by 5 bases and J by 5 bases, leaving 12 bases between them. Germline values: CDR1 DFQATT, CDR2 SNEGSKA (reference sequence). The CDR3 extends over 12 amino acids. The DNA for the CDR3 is TGCAGTGCTCCCCCAGGGGTGGAGACCCAGTACTTC. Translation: CSAPPGVETQYF.

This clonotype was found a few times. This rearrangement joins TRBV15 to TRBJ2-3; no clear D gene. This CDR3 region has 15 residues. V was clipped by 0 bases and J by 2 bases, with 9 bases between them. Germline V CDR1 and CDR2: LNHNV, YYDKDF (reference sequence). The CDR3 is CATSRDRGVTDTQYF. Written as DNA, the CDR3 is TGTGCCACCAGCAGAGATCGCGGCGTCACAGATACGCAGTATTTT.

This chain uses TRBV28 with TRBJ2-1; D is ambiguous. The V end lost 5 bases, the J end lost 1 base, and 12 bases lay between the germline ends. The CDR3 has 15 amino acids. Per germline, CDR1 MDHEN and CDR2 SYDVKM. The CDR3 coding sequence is TGTGCCAGCAGTCCCATACTAAAATCCTACAATGAGCAGTTCTTC. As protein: CASSPILKSYNEQFF.

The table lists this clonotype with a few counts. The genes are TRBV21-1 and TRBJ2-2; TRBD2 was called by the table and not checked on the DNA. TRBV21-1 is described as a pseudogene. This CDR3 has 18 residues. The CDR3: CASSKGSREGPNTGELFF. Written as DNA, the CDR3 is TGTGCCAGCAGCAAAGGCTCGCGGGAGGGCCCGAACACCGGGGAGCTGTTTTTT.

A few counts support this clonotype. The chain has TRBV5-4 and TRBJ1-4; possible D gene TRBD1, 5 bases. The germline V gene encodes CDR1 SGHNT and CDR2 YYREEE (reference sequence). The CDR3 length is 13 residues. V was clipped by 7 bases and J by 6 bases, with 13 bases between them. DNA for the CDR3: TGTGCCAGCCGGGGGGGACTTGATGAAAAACTGTTTTTT. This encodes CASRGGLDEKLFF.

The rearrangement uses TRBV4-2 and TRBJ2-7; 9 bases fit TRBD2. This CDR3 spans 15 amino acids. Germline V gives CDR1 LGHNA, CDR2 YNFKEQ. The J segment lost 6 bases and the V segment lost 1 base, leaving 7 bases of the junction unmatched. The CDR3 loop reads CASSQGSSGSGEQYF. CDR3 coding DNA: TGTGCCAGCAGCCAAGGTAGTAGCGGGAGTGGCGAGCAGTACTTC.

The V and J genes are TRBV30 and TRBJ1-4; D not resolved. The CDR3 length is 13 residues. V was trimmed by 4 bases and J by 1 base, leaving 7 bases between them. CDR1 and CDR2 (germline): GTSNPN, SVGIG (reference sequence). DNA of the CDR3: TGTGCCTGGACGACGGGAACTAATGAAAAACTGTTTTTT. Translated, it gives CAWTTGTNEKLFF. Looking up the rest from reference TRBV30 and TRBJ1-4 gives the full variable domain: SQTIHQWPATLVQPVGSPLSLECTVEGTSNPNLYWYRQAAGRGLQLLFYSVGIGQISSEVPQNLSASRPQDRQFILSSKKLLLSDSGFYLCAWTTGTNEKLFFGSGTQLSVL.

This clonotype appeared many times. The CDR3 sequence is CSVTGLTNEKLFF. CDR3 bases: TGCAGCGTAACCGGCCTCACTAATGAAAAACTGTTTTTT. The chain couples TRBV29-1 to TRBJ1-4; D uncertain. The V and J ends lost 6 bases and 2 bases respectively, with 10 bases between them. Germline-derived CDR1 and CDR2 are SQVTM and ANQGSEA. This CDR3 has 13 amino acids.

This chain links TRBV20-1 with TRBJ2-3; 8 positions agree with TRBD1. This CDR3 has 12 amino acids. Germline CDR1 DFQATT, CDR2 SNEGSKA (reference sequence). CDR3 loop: CRGGQGTDTQYF. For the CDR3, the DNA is TGCAGGGGGGGACAGGGCACAGATACGCAGTATTTT.

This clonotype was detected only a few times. The CDR3 nucleotides are TGCGCCAGCAGCTTGGGGACAGGCGGATATGGCTACACCTTC. It translates to CASSLGTGGYGYTF. The chain recombines TRBV5-1 with TRBJ1-2, with 7 bases aligning to TRBD1. The length of the CDR3 is 14 residues. CDR1 SGHRS and CDR2 YFSETQ come from the germline V gene. V shed 0 bases and J 5 bases; nucleotides not matched to a gene: 4.

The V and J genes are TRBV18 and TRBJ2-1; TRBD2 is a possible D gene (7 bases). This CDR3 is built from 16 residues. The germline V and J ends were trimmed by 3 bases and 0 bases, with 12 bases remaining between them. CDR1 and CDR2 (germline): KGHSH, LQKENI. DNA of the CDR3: TGTGCCAGCTCACCGGCGGGGGCCCGCTCCTACAATGAGCAGTTCTTC. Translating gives CASSPAGARSYNEQFF.

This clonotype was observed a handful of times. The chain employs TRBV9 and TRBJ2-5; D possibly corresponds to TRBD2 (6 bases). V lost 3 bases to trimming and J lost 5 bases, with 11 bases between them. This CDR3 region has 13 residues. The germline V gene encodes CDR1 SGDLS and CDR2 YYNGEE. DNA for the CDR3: TGTGCCAGCAGCGCCGGACTACTTGAGACCCAGTACTTC. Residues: CASSAGLLETQYF.

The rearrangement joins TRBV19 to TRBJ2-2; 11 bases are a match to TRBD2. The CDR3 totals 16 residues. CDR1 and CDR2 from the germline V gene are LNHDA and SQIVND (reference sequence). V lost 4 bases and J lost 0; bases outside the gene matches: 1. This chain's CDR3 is CASSKTSGANTGELFF. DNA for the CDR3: TGTGCCAGTAGTAAGACTAGCGGGGCGAACACCGGGGAGCTGTTTTTT. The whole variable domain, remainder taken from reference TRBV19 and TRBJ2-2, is DGGITQSPKYLFRKEGQNVTLSCEQNLNHDAMYWYRQDPGQGLRLIYYSQIVNDFQKGDIAEGYSVSREKKESFPLTVTSAQKNPTAFYLCASSKTSGANTGELFFGEGSRLTVL.

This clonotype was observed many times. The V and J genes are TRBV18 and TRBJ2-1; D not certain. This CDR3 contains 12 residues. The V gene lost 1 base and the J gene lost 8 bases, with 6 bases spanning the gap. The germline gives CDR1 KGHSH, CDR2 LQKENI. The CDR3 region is CASSPRMHEQFF. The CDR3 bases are TGTGCCAGCTCACCACGAATGCATGAGCAGTTCTTC.

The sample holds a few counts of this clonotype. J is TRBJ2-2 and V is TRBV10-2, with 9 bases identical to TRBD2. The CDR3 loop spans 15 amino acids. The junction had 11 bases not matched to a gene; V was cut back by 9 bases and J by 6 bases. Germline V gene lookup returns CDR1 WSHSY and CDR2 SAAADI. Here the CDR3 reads CASRPSGNQAGELFF. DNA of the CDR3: TGCGCCAGTCGCCCTAGCGGGAATCAGGCCGGGGAGCTGTTTTTT.

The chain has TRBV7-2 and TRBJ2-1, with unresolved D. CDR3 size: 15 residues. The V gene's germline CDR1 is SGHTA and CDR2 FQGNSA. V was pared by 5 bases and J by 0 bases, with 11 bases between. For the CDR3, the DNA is TGTGCCAGCAGCGAGCGACACCCCTCCTACAATGAGCAGTTCTTC. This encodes CASSERHPSYNEQFF.

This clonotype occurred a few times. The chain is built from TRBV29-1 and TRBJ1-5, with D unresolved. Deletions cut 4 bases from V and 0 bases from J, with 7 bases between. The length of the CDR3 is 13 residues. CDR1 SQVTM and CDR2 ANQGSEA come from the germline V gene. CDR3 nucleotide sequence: TGCAGCGTTGTTCCGGGTAGCAATCAGCCCCAGCATTTT. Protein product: CSVVPGSNQPQHF.